The next 31 T cell receptor beta chains were all read from a single sample in a study of cytomegalovirus exposure and HLA in healthy donors. 60 Vbeta and 13 Jbeta primers were used in PCR. Sequenced by immunoSEQ multiplex PCR; TCRdb stores in-frame clones only, minus some. The sample shows approximately 170,000 clones, about 80% of them seen only once. Sample: PBMCs. The receptors derive from a woman in her forties or fifties in good health and CMV-seronegative.

This clone occurred once. V gene TRBV5-6 combines with J gene TRBJ2-1; possibly TRBD2 for D (6 bases). Trimming took 0 bases from V and 6 from J, leaving 16 bases between them. CDR3 size: 16 residues. CDR1 SGHDT and CDR2 YYEEEE come from the germline V gene. The CDR3 DNA sequence: TGTGCCAGCAGCTTGGGTTATGGGGGAGGTGGCAATGAGCAGTTCTTC. Translated: CASSLGYGGGGNEQFF.

This chain uses TRBV19 with TRBJ2-7; D is possibly TRBD1 (6 bases). CDR3 length: 13 amino acids. V was clipped by 4 bases and J by 6 bases, with 13 bases between them. Germline V gene data show CDR1 as LNHDA and CDR2 as SQIVND (reference sequence). CDR3 region: CASSSSQGLEQYF. In nucleotides, the CDR3 is TGTGCCAGTAGTAGCTCACAGGGTCTCGAGCAGTACTTC.

The chain combines TRBV5-5 with TRBJ2-7; D is perhaps TRBD1 (6 bases). This CDR3 is built from 13 residues. Germline values: CDR1 SGHKS, CDR2 YYEKEE (reference sequence). Between the trimmed V and J ends, which lost 2 bases and 1 base, there was a span of 7 bases. DNA for the CDR3: TGTGCCAGCAGCTTTGGACAGTCCTACGAGCAGTACTTC. Translating it yields CASSFGQSYEQYF.

The chain links TRBV13 to TRBJ2-3; TRBD2 matches 15 bases. There are 16 residues in the CDR3. Looked up from germline, CDR1 is PRHDT and CDR2 is FYEKMQ (reference sequence). With V trimmed by 7 bases and J by 5 bases, 7 bases remained unmatched. This chain's CDR3 is CASTFRTSGRGDTQYF. DNA for the CDR3: TGTGCCAGCACCTTTAGGACTAGCGGGAGGGGAGATACGCAGTATTTT.

The chain carries TRBV30 and TRBJ2-5; D gene unclear. The CDR3 sequence is 13 residues long. The germline gives CDR1 GTSNPN, CDR2 SVGIG (reference sequence). The V end lost 4 bases, the J end lost 5 bases, and 14 bases lay between the germline ends. The CDR3 sequence is CAWKSSPGETQYF. CDR3 DNA: TGTGCCTGGAAAAGTTCACCCGGGGAGACCCAGTACTTC.

The rearrangement uses TRBV4-3 and TRBJ2-3, with 11 bases matching TRBD1. V dropped 3 bases and J dropped 7; count of bases not matched to a gene: 3. The CDR3 runs 14 residues. Germline CDR1 is LGHNA and CDR2 is YSLEER. The CDR3 DNA follows: TGCGCCAGCAGCCAGGGGACAGGGGGGAATACGCAGTATTTT. Its protein is CASSQGTGGNTQYF.

This clone showed up just once. The chain recombines TRBV14 with TRBJ1-3; D gene ambiguous. Trimming stripped 0 bases from V and 0 bases from J, with 12 bases between. This CDR3 region has 17 residues. Germline values: CDR1 SGHDN, CDR2 FVKESK. DNA for the CDR3: TGTGCCAGCAGCCAAGATACACGGAGCCCCTCTGGAAACACCATATATTTT. Translation: CASSQDTRSPSGNTIYF. The entire variable domain, with the rest obtained from reference TRBV14 and TRBJ1-3, is as follows: EAGVTQFPSHSVIEKGQTVTLRCDPISGHDNLYWYRRVMGKEIKFLLHFVKESKQDESGMPNNRFLAERTGGTYSTLKVQPAELEDSGVYFCASSQDTRSPSGNTIYFGEGSWLTVV.

The gene calls are TRBV21-1 and TRBJ1-4; the D call of TRBD1 is as the table states it, not checked on the DNA. TRBV21-1 is a recognized pseudogene. The CDR3 loop spans 14 amino acids. For the CDR3, the DNA is TGTGCCAGCAGCCCCGGACAGGGGAGTGAAAAACTGTTTTTT. Encoded protein: CASSPGQGSEKLFF.

The rearrangement uses TRBV27 and TRBJ2-7, with 7 bases lining up with TRBD1. The J segment lost 0 bases and the V segment lost 8 bases, leaving 10 bases of the junction unmatched. From germline, CDR1 is MNHEY and CDR2 SMNVEV (reference sequence). The CDR3 sequence is 15 residues long. This chain's CDR3 is CASGPRTGVSYEQYF. The CDR3 DNA is TGTGCCAGCGGACCTAGGACAGGTGTCTCCTACGAGCAGTACTTC.

As to this clone: The same CDR3 can be traced to other DNA sequences in this sample. The chain couples TRBV14 to TRBJ1-1; no firm D call. Germline V gene lookup returns CDR1 SGHDN and CDR2 FVKESK. The CDR3 has 11 residues. V was trimmed by 4 bases and J by 6 bases, leaving 6 bases between them. CDR3 region: CASSPGAEAFF. As DNA, the CDR3 is TGTGCCAGCAGCCCGGGTGCTGAAGCTTTCTTT.

The chain links TRBV30 to TRBJ1-2; a weak D match, TRBD1 (6 bases). The CDR3 has 12 amino acids. V lost 1 base and J 7 bases, leaving 10 bases between the germline ends. Looked up from germline, CDR1 is GTSNPN and CDR2 is SVGIG (reference sequence). CDR3 sequence: CAWSGTGSGYTF. The DNA for the CDR3 is TGTGCCTGGAGTGGAACAGGGAGTGGCTACACCTTC.

About this clone itself: The germline gene is not matched at one end of the junction; a read error may be the cause. The gene calls are TRBV7-9 and TRBJ1-5; TRBD1 is a possible D gene (6 bases). Germline V gene data show CDR1 as SEHNR and CDR2 as FQNEAQ (reference sequence). This CDR3 is built from 14 residues. CDR3 bases: TGTTCCAGCAGCTTAGGGGGGGACGGCCAGCCCCAGCATTTT. Amino acid sequence: CSSSLGGDGQPQHF. Using reference TRBV7-9 and TRBJ1-5 for the parts outside the CDR3, the full variable domain is DTGVSQNPRHKITKRGQNVTFRCDPISEHNRLYWYRQTLGQGPEFLTYFQNEAQLEKSRLLSDRFSAERPKGSFSTLEIQRTEQGDSAMYLCSSSLGGDGQPQHFGDGTRLSIL.

This chain connects TRBV7-6 to TRBJ2-3; the match to TRBD2 covers 10 bases. J lost 2 bases, V lost 0 bases, and 5 bases had no gene match. This CDR3 region has 17 residues. Germline CDR1 and CDR2: SGHVS and FNYEAQ. The CDR3: CASSLAALAGTTDTQYF. The CDR3 bases are TGTGCCAGCAGCTTAGCGGCACTAGCGGGGACCACAGATACGCAGTATTTT.

The chain carries TRBV5-1 and TRBJ2-3; 12 bases align to TRBD2. Per germline, CDR1 SGHRS and CDR2 YFSETQ. After removal of 1 base from V and 4 bases from J, the junction contained 4 bases not matched to a gene. CDR3 length: 16 amino acids. CDR3 nucleotides: TGCGCCAGCAGCTTGAGGACTAGCGGGGTTTCAGATACGCAGTATTTT. Amino acids: CASSLRTSGVSDTQYF.

This chain joins TRBV27 and TRBJ2-7; possible D gene TRBD2, 5 bases. This CDR3 is 13 amino acids long. With 3 bases removed from V and 5 bases from J, the gap between germline ends came to 11 bases. Germline V gene data show CDR1 as MNHEY and CDR2 as SMNVEV (reference sequence). The CDR3 coding sequence is TGTGCCAGCAGTTTTAAGGACTTGGACGAGCAGTACTTC. This encodes CASSFKDLDEQYF.

In nucleotides, the CDR3 is TGTGCCAGCAGCCCCTCTAGTGCGGGACTAGCGGGAGATACGCAGTATTTT. Protein: CASSPSSAGLAGDTQYF. The J gene is TRBJ2-3, the V gene TRBV7-3, with TRBD2 identical over 12 bases. The junction had 11 bases not matched to a gene; V was cut back by 5 bases and J by 5 bases. This CDR3 has 17 amino acids. CDR1 is SGHTA and CDR2 is FQGTGA in the germline V gene.

The chain is built from TRBV2 and TRBJ1-4, with 8 bases matching TRBD1. V trimming: 10 bases; J trimming: 8 bases; junction bases outside the gene matches: 9. CDR3 length: 13 residues. The germline V gene has CDR1 SNHLY and CDR2 FYNNEI. CDR3 nucleotide sequence: TGTGCCAACTTAGATGACAGGGGCGAAAAACTGTTTTTT. It encodes CANLDDRGEKLFF.

This chain connects TRBV5-1 to TRBJ2-3; the match to TRBD2 covers 8 bases. CDR1 is SGHRS and CDR2 is YFSETQ in the germline V gene. Unmatched junction bases numbered 11, after V lost 7 bases and J lost 4 bases. CDR3 length: 15 residues. CDR3 region: CASARSGSLADTQYF. The CDR3 nucleotides are TGCGCCAGCGCCAGGAGCGGGAGTCTCGCAGATACGCAGTATTTT.

The chain has TRBV5-1 and TRBJ1-3; TRBD1 agrees at 7 bases. V shed 0 bases, J shed 0 bases, and the junction held 6 bases outside the gene matches. The germline V gene has CDR1 SGHRS and CDR2 YFSETQ. CDR3 size: 17 residues. The CDR3 sequence: CASSLEGTALSGNTIYF. As DNA, the CDR3 is TGCGCCAGCAGCTTGGAGGGGACAGCCCTCTCTGGAAACACCATATATTTT.

Comments on this clone: Other nucleotide sequences from this sample produce the same CDR3. CDR3 in amino acids: CASSELGGFGNQPQHF. DNA for the CDR3: TGTGCCAGCAGTGAATTGGGGGGGTTTGGCAATCAGCCCCAGCATTTT. This rearrangement joins TRBV2 to TRBJ1-5; D may be TRBD1 (5 bases). Trimming took off 2 bases at V and 2 bases at J, with 13 bases between the two ends. Germline V CDR1 and CDR2: SNHLY, FYNNEI. The CDR3 contains 16 residues.

The genes are TRBV7-2 and TRBJ2-7; possibly TRBD2 for D (6 bases). The germline V gene encodes CDR1 SGHTA and CDR2 FQGNSA. CDR3 size: 13 residues. V lost 5 bases to trimming and J lost 3 bases, with 11 bases between them. CDR3: CASSPGGVYEQYF. In DNA form, the CDR3 reads TGTGCCAGCAGCCCCGGAGGGGTCTACGAGCAGTACTTC.

This clone was recorded only once. The chain's CDR3 is CASTTGQGHTDTQYF. CDR3 sequence (DNA): TGTGCCAGCACCACCGGGCAGGGACACACAGATACGCAGTATTTT. The chain employs TRBV6-5 and TRBJ2-3, with D possibly TRBD1 on 6 matching bases. CDR1 and CDR2 (germline): MNHEY, SVGAGI. This CDR3 is 15 amino acids long. Between the trimmed V and J ends, which lost 7 bases and 2 bases, there was a span of 16 bases.

The V and J genes are TRBV1 and TRBJ2-3; TRBD1 is the table's D call, not checked against the DNA. TRBV1 is flagged as a pseudogene. The CDR3 totals 16 residues. DNA of the CDR3: TGCACCAGCAGCCAAGATGCCGTGGGGGCCACAGATACGCAGTATTTT. Amino acids: CTSSQDAVGATDTQYF.

The chain joins TRBV7-2 to TRBJ1-2, with D tentatively TRBD1 (6 bases). This CDR3 spans 12 amino acids. The germline V gene encodes CDR1 SGHTA and CDR2 FQGNSA. Deletions cut 0 bases from V and 9 bases from J, with 8 bases between. The CDR3, as DNA: TGTGCCAGCAGCTTAGCCAGGGGTCGCTACACCTTC. Encoded protein: CASSLARGRYTF.

The rearrangement joins TRBV19 to TRBJ1-5; the D is unclear. CDR1 LNHDA and CDR2 SQIVND come from the germline V gene (reference sequence). This CDR3 region has 14 residues. V lost 6 bases, J lost 0 bases, and 9 bases lay in between. The CDR3 reads CASRGGSSNQPQHF. In nucleotides, the CDR3 is TGTGCCAGTAGAGGCGGGAGTAGCAATCAGCCCCAGCATTTT.

V gene TRBV2 combines with J gene TRBJ2-1; 8 bases map to TRBD2. Per germline, CDR1 SNHLY and CDR2 FYNNEI. The CDR3 covers 17 residues. J gave up 0 bases and V 4 bases, and 8 bases lay outside the gene matches. The DNA for the CDR3 is TGTGCCAGCAGTGGGCGGGGGGCGTCAAACTCCTACAATGAGCAGTTCTTC. Amino acids: CASSGRGASNSYNEQFF.

This rearrangement joins TRBV9 to TRBJ2-3; 16 nucleotides line up with TRBD2. This CDR3 is 16 amino acids long. V trimming: 4 bases; J trimming: 6 bases; junction bases outside the gene matches: 5. The germline CDR1 and CDR2 sequences are SGDLS and YYNGEE. In DNA, the CDR3 is TGTGCCAGCAGCCGTGGGACTAGCGGGAGGGTGGATACGCAGTATTTT. Translation gives CASSRGTSGRVDTQYF.

The chain carries TRBV28 and TRBJ1-1; 10 bases match TRBD1. The CDR3 spans 15 residues. The trim removed 6 bases at V and 7 bases at J, leaving 11 bases unmatched. Germline loops: CDR1 MDHEN, CDR2 SYDVKM. The CDR3 reads CASSTAGTGEGEAFF. CDR3 nucleotide sequence: TGTGCCAGCAGCACCGCCGGGACAGGGGAGGGTGAAGCTTTCTTT. Full variable domain (outside the CDR3, taken from reference TRBV28 and TRBJ1-1): DVKVTQSSRYLVKRTGEKVFLECVQDMDHENMFWYRQDPGLGLRLIYFSYDVKMKEKGDIPEGYSVSREKKERFSLILESASTNQTSMYLCASSTAGTGEGEAFFGQGTRLTVV.

The V and J genes are TRBV10-3 and TRBJ1-1; TRBD1 might be the D (5 bases). The CDR3 runs to 13 residues. Trimming shortened V by 6 bases and J by 4 bases, and 12 bases separated the two germline ends. Germline loops: CDR1 ENHRY, CDR2 SYGVKD. The DNA of the CDR3 is TGTGCCATCAGGCTCCCAGGGTCCACTGAAGCTTTCTTT. It translates to CAIRLPGSTEAFF.

Regarding this clone: The germline gene is not matched at one end of the junction; a read error may be the cause. The chain has TRBV7-9 and TRBJ1-1; D might be TRBD1 (6 bases). CDR1 is SEHNR and CDR2 is FQNEAQ in the germline V gene (reference sequence). CDR3 length equals 16 residues. DNA for the CDR3: TGTTCCAGCAGCTTAGGAAACACAGGGAGGGCGGCTGAAGCTTTCTTT. Translated, it gives CSSSLGNTGRAAEAFF.

The V call is TRBV6-5, the J call TRBJ1-2; D remains ambiguous. This CDR3 has 15 amino acids. Trimming stripped 4 bases from V and 7 bases from J, with 19 bases between. CDR1 is MNHEY, CDR2 SVGAGI, per germline. The CDR3 spells CASSSGSLGSSGYTF. For the CDR3, the DNA is TGTGCCAGCAGTTCGGGGAGTCTGGGATCGAGTGGCTACACCTTC.